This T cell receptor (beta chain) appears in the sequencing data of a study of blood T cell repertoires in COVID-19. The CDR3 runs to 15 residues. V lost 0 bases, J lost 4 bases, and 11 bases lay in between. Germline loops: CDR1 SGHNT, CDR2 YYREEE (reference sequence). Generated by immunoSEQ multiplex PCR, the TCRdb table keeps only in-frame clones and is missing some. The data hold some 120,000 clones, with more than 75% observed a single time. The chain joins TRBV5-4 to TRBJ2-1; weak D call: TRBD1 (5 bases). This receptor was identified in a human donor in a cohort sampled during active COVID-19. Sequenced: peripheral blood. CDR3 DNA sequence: TGTGCCAGCAGCTTGGGCCTAGGGGAATACAATGAGCAGTTCTTC. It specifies CASSLGLGEYNEQFF. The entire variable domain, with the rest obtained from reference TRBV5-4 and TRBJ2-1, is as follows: ETGVTQSPTHLIKTRGQQVTLRCSSQSGHNTVSWYQQALGQGPQFIFQYYREEENGRGNFPPRFSGLQFPNYSSELNVNALELDDSALYLCASSLGLGEYNEQFFGPGTRLTVL.